This TCR beta chain stems from a study of human CD4 T cells and Enterobacteriaceae (dated by TCRdb to 2020 to 2022). The ex vivo total memory CD4+ samples were sequenced at deep level, which gave a detection sensitivity of one cell in 200,000. Genomic DNA was extracted from cell pellets with the QIAamp DNA Micro Kit, and its quantity and purity were checked by spectrophotometry. TCR Vbeta CDR3 regions were amplified with the immunoSEQ multiplex PCR assay. The Illumina HiSeq platform was used to sequence the amplicons. Each retrieved sequence was 87 nucleotides long and included the CDR3 region. As for the authors' bioinformatics: A clonotype was defined as a unique productive TCR Vbeta nucleotide sequence and was quantified by productive template frequency from ImmunoSEQ Analyzer V3.0. Expanded clonotypes were defined using a threshold set at the top 5th percentile of each repertoire ranked by frequency. The R package fossil was used to compute repertoire overlap as Chao-Jaccard, and the R package MASS was used to visualize the overlap by nonmetric multidimensional scaling. The immuneACCESS repertoire file appears here via TCRdb, limited to in-frame rearrangements. These files lack a portion of the clones; in checked studies, under half of the deficit traces to unresolved V genes, and the cause of the others is not known. That table furnishes V, J and clone size, whereas the DNA furnished D and trimming. The sample data list fewer than 35,000 clones, and 80% to 90% of these were observed just once. In total, the top ten clones hold around 0.88% of the sample.

As to this clone: What antigen it recognizes has not been identified. Per-nucleotide qualities are absent, and no much larger clonotype sits a single base away.

Trimming removed 4 bases from V and 6 bases from J, leaving 10 bases between the germline ends. CDR1 SGHTA and CDR2 FQGNSA are derived from the germline V gene. The CDR3 covers 13 residues, taking in both the cysteine and the phenylalanine. Only the CDR3 region is kept as DNA, spanning 39 bases read in frame from base 1. The paper's findings and limits, for the study overall: Compared with specific clonotypes, broadly cross-reactive clonotypes seemed more expanded ex vivo, with about 55% of the 19 and about 60% of the roughly 30 falling in the top 5%. The only basis for inferring the reactivity of ex vivo clonotypes was matching nucleotide sequences to CFSE-low cultures from the same donors.

On a FACSAria III, memory CD4+ T cells were FACS-sorted to over 98% purity, defined as all CD4+ cells except CD45RA+CCR7+CD95- naive cells. Blood from healthy donors came from blood donation centers in Switzerland. Total CD4+ T cells and monocytes were enriched by positive selection with CD4 and CD14 magnetic microbeads. CD8+, CD14+, CD16+, CD56+, CD19+ and CD25-bright cells were excluded prior to sorting. In a couple of blood donors, total memory CD4+ T cells were sequenced directly ex vivo to assess in vivo expansion of bacteria-reactive clonotypes. Peripheral blood mononuclear cells were isolated from donor blood using Ficoll-Paque Plus.

The V and J genes are TRBV7-2 and TRBJ2-1; the D segment cannot be called with confidence. This receptor was taken from a human donor in good health. Sample: memory CD4+ T cells from blood. The sample's cell subset or site label, decoded: total memory CD4 T cells sorted directly ex vivo, unstimulated. CDR3 loop: CASSYGPSNEQFF. The DNA sequence is as follows: TGTGCCAGCAGCTATGGGCCGTCCAATGAGCAGTTCTTC.